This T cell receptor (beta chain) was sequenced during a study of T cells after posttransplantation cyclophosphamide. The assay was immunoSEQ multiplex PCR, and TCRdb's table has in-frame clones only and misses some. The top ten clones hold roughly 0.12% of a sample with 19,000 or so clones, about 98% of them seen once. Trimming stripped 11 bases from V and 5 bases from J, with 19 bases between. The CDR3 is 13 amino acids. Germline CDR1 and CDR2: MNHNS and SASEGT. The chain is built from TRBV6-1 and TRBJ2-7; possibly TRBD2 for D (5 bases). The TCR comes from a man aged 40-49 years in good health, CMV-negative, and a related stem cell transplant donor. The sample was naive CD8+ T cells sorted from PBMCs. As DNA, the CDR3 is TGTGCCTCCCAGGCGGGCTCCATGAACGAGCAGTACTTC. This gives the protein CASQAGSMNEQYF.